This T cell receptor (beta chain) was sequenced during a study of blood T cell repertoires in COVID-19. In assigning cohorts, the study relied on participant-reported clinical history. Study processing details: Reference gene primers were amplified, and this amplification served to estimate nucleated cell counts. Assay used: immunoSEQ multiplex PCR; TCRdb lists only in-frame clones, some missing. The V and J calls and clone size were taken over from that table, and D and trimming were inferred from the DNA. The data show approximately 150,000 clones, with around 84% seen just once and 15% held by the top ten. This sequence originates from a man between 45 and 60 years old who had recovered from COVID-19. The specimen sequenced was PBMCs or T cells enriched from blood (not recorded which).

The DNA of the CDR3 is TGTGCCAGCAGCTTAGCGATAACCGCGGCCGCCAAAAACATTCAGTACTTC. Translated, it gives CASSLAITAAAKNIQYF. The chain links TRBV11-2 to TRBJ2-4; D is unresolved. The CDR3 extends over 17 amino acids. The germline V gene encodes CDR1 SGHAT and CDR2 FQNNGV. V dropped 1 base and J dropped 1 base, with 14 bases sitting between them. Complete variable domain (other parts from reference TRBV11-2 and TRBJ2-4): EAGVAQSPRYKIIEKRQSVAFWCNPISGHATLYWYQQILGQGPKLLIQFQNNGVVDDSQLPKDRFSAERLKGVDSTLKIQPAKLEDSAVYLCASSLAITAAAKNIQYFGAGTRLSVL.